This is a list of T cell receptor beta chains from one sample in a study of T cell repertoires in cytomegalovirus infection. TCRdb used MiXCR to reprocess the reads, holding one entry per CDR3 protein. The table records about 310,000 distinct CDR3 sequences, approximately 25% of them present only once. Their antigen targets remain unknown. Sequenced here: cultured PBMCs, sampled from culture after CMV antigen stimulation. Every receptor here comes from a human donor in good health (CMV status not recorded). Some clones in this sample may be carry-over from other donors' samples. The CDR3 runs from the conserved cysteine through the conserved F or W. Fields, in order: J gene, clone size, D gene, V gene, CDR3 protein, CDR3 DNA. A D gene is named only where the DNA matches it firmly. Expanded clones are given a class, and other clones once, few, many or no size at all.

J gene: TRBJ2-1
clone size: -
D gene: -
V gene: TRBV11-2
CDR3 protein: CASSTLTGLDEQFF
CDR3 DNA: TGTGCCAGCAGCACACTCACAGGGTTAGATGAGCAGTTCTTC

J gene: TRBJ2-7
clone size: few
D gene: -
V gene: TRBV5-4
CDR3 protein: CASSRDRDEQYF
CDR3 DNA: TGTGCCAGCAGCCGTGACAGAGACGAGCAGTACTTC

J gene: TRBJ2-1
clone size: many
D gene: TRBD2
V gene: TRBV7-2
CDR3 protein: CASSTRPIAGDSYNEQFF
CDR3 DNA: TGTGCCAGCAGCACCCGACCCATAGCGGGAGACTCCTACAATGAGCAGTTCTTC

J gene: TRBJ2-3
clone size: many
D gene: TRBD2
V gene: TRBV7-2
CDR3 protein: CASSPGRGTDTQYF
CDR3 DNA: TGTGCCAGCAGCCCCGGGAGGGGAACAGATACGCAGTATTTT

J gene: TRBJ1-5
clone size: -
D gene: -
V gene: TRBV20-1
CDR3 protein: CSASEGAVWQPQHF
CDR3 DNA: TGCAGTGCTAGTGAAGGGGCTGTATGGCAGCCCCAGCATTTT

J gene: TRBJ1-4
clone size: -
D gene: -
V gene: TRBV20-1
CDR3 protein: CSARDSLYGEKLFF
CDR3 DNA: TGCAGTGCTAGGGACAGTCTTTACGGTGAAAAACTGTTTTTT

J gene: TRBJ2-4
clone size: few
D gene: TRBD2
V gene: TRBV5-5
CDR3 protein: CASSLGQGLAAVAKNIQYF
CDR3 DNA: TGTGCCAGCAGCCTAGGACAGGGACTAGCGGCGGTAGCCAAAAACATTCAGTACTTC

J gene: TRBJ2-1
clone size: few
D gene: TRBD2
V gene: TRBV28
CDR3 protein: CASSTRLAGRPYNEQFF
CDR3 DNA: TGTGCCAGCAGTACTAGACTAGCGGGAAGACCCTACAATGAGCAGTTCTTC

J gene: TRBJ1-2
clone size: many
D gene: -
V gene: TRBV29-1
CDR3 protein: CSVAGTVNYGYTF
CDR3 DNA: TGCAGCGTCGCCGGAACAGTGAACTATGGCTACACCTTC

J gene: TRBJ2-1
clone size: few
D gene: -
V gene: TRBV6-1
CDR3 protein: CASSAGPVNNEQFF
CDR3 DNA: TGTGCCAGCAGTGCGGGACCAGTTAACAATGAGCAGTTCTTC

J gene: TRBJ1-1
clone size: few
D gene: TRBD1
V gene: TRBV28
CDR3 protein: CASSLPDRGKEAFF
CDR3 DNA: TGTGCCAGCAGTTTACCCGACAGGGGGAAAGAAGCTTTCTTT

J gene: TRBJ2-2
clone size: -
D gene: TRBD2
V gene: TRBV6-2/TRBV6-3
CDR3 protein: CASSPPLAGVNTGELFF
CDR3 DNA: TGTGCCAGCAGCCCCCCCCTAGCGGGAGTTAACACCGGGGAGCTGTTTTTT